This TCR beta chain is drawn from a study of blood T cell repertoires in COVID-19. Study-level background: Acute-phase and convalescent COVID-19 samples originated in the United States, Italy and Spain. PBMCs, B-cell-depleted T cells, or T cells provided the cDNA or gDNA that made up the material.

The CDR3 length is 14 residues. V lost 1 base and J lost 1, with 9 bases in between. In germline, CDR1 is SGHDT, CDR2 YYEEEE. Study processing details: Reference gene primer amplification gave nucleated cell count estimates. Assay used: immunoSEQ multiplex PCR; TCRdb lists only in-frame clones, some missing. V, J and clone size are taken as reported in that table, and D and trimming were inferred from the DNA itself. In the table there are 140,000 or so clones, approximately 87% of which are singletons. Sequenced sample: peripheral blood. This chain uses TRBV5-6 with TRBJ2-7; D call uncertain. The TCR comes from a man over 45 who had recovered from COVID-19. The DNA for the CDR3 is TGTGCCAGCAGCTTGTGGGCAGTATCCTACGAGCAGTACTTC. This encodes CASSLWAVSYEQYF. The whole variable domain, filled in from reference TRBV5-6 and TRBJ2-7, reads DAGVTQSPTHLIKTRGQQVTLRCSPKSGHDTVSWYQQALGQGPQFIFQYYEEEERQRGNFPDRFSGHQFPNYSSELNVNALLLGDSALYLCASSLWAVSYEQYFGPGTRLTVT.